This record concerns one TCR beta chain sequence. Only in-frame clones appear in the TCRdb table, and some are missing; sequencing was by immunoSEQ multiplex PCR. The top ten clones hold about 16% of a sample with around 100,000 clones, approximately 87% of them seen once. This specimen comes from a study of blood T cell repertoires in COVID-19. Germline-derived CDR1 and CDR2 are SGHRS and YFSETQ. This CDR3 comprises 15 residues. V was shortened by 0 bases and J by 4 bases, with 8 bases between the two germline ends. This TCR was sampled from a human donor in a cohort sampled during active COVID-19. The specimen was peripheral blood. V usage is TRBV5-1 and J usage is TRBJ2-6; D is uncertain. The CDR3 region is CASSLGAQGANVLTF. DNA for the CDR3: TGCGCCAGCAGCTTGGGGGCGCAGGGGGCCAACGTCCTGACTTTC.